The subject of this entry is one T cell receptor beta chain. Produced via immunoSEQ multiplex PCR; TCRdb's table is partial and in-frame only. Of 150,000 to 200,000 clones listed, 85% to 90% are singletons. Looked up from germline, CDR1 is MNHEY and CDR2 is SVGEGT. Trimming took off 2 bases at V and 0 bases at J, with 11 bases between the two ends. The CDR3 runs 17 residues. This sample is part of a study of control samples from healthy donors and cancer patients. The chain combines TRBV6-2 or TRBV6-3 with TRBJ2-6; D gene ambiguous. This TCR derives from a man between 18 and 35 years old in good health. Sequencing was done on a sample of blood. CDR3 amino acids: CASSYDRLSSGANVLTF. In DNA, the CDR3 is TGTGCCAGCAGTTACGACCGTTTGAGCTCTGGGGCCAACGTCCTGACTTTC.